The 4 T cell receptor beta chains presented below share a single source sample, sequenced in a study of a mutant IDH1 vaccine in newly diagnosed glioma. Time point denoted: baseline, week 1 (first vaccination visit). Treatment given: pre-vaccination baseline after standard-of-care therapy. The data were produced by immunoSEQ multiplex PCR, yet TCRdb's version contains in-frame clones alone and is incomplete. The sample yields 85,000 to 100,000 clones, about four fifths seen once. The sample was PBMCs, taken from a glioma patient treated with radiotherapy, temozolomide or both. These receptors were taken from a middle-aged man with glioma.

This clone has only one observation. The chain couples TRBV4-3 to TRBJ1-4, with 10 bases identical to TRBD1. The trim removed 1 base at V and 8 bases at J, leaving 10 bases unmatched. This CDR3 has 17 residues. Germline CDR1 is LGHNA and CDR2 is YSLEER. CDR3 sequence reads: CASSQGDRGLWNEKLFF. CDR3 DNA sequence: TGCGCCAGCAGCCAAGGGGACAGGGGCCTCTGGAACGAAAAACTGTTTTTT.

CDR3: CASTVAYEQYF. DNA for the CDR3: TGTGCCAGCACGGTAGCCTACGAGCAGTACTTC. The genes are TRBV6-1 and TRBJ2-5; D is undetermined. The tail of the sequence fits TRBJ2-7 better, so the J call may be wrong. CDR1 is MNHNS and CDR2 is SASEGT in the germline V gene. This CDR3 comprises 11 residues.

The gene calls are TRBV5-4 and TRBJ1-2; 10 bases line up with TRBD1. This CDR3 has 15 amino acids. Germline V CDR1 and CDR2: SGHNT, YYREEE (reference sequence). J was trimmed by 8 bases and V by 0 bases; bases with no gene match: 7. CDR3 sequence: CASSLDPTGGLGYTF. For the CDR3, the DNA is TGTGCCAGCAGCTTGGACCCGACAGGGGGCTTGGGCTACACCTTC.

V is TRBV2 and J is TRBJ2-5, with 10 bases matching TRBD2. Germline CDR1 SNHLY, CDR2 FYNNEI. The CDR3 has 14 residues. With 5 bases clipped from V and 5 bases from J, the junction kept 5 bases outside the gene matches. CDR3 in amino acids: CASSFSGRRETQYF. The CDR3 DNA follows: TGTGCCAGCAGTTTTAGCGGGAGGAGGGAGACCCAGTACTTC. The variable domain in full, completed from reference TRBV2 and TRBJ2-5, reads EPEVTQTPSHQVTQMGQEVILRCVPISNHLYFYWYRQILGQKVEFLVSFYNNEISEKSEIFDDQFSVERPDGSNFTLKIRSTKLEDSAMYFCASSFSGRRETQYFGPGTRLLVL.